These 27 T cell receptor beta chains came from one sample sequenced in a study of early T cells in non-severe SARS-CoV-2 infection. TCRdb re-called the 5' RACE reads through MiXCR, storing one row per CDR3 protein. There are roughly 120,000 distinct CDR3 sequences in the sample; around 13% occur only once, and 3.5% to 4% lies in the top ten. Sample: whole blood, taken at baseline. The receptors stem from an adult who was a healthcare worker with PCR-confirmed SARS-CoV-2 infection or an uninfected control (not recorded which).

The chain couples TRBV7-3 to TRBJ1-2; D is uncertain. The CDR3 has 13 residues. Germline assignment: CDR1 SGHTA and CDR2 FQGTGA. Deletions cut 5 bases from V and 4 bases from J, with 11 bases between. The chain's CDR3 is CASSPTPSYGYTF. The CDR3 DNA sequence: TGTGCCAGCAGCCCAACTCCTTCCTATGGCTACACCTTC.

This chain connects TRBV7-2 to TRBJ2-1; D gene uncertain. CDR3 length equals 12 residues. V was trimmed by 5 bases and J by 8 bases, leaving 10 bases between them. Germline CDR1 SGHTA, CDR2 FQGNSA. The CDR3 protein is CASSRRIDEQFF. The DNA for the CDR3 is TGTGCCAGCAGCCGGCGAATCGATGAGCAGTTCTTC.

This clonotype was recorded a few times. The CDR3 nucleotides read TGTGCCAGCAGCTTCCTCGGAGGACAGGGGGCCCTAAACACCGGGGAGCTGTTTTTT. This encodes CASSFLGGQGALNTGELFF. The chain links TRBV7-9 to TRBJ2-2; TRBD1 agrees at 11 bases. From germline, CDR1 is SEHNR and CDR2 FQNEAQ (reference sequence). Germline trimming cut 3 bases from V and 2 bases from J; bases unmatched to any gene: 11. The CDR3 spans 19 residues.

This clonotype was counted a few times. The V gene is TRBV3-1, the J gene TRBJ1-2; 8 bases map to TRBD1. In germline, CDR1 is LGHDT, CDR2 YNNKEL (reference sequence). CDR3 length equals 17 residues. V lost 0 bases to trimming and J lost 2 bases; unmatched junction nucleotides: 8. CDR3 nucleotide sequence: TGTGCCAGCAGCCAAGATCCCCCCGGACAGGGAAACTATGGCTACACCTTC. Its translation is CASSQDPPGQGNYGYTF.

This clonotype was observed a handful of times. V and J are TRBV7-2 and TRBJ1-1; a possible D gene is TRBD1 (5 bases). Germline CDR1 reads SGHTA; CDR2 reads FQGNSA. CDR3 size: 15 residues. V was pared by 5 bases and J by 0 bases, with 13 bases between. The chain's CDR3 is CASSRPGRMNTEAFF. In nucleotides, the CDR3 is TGTGCCAGCAGCCGTCCGGGACGGATGAACACTGAAGCTTTCTTT. The variable domain in full, completed from reference TRBV7-2 and TRBJ1-1, reads GAGVSQSPSNKVTEKGKDVELRCDPISGHTALYWYRQSLGQGLEFLIYFQGNSAPDKSGLPSDRFSAERTGGSVSTLTIQRTQQEDSAVYLCASSRPGRMNTEAFFGQGTRLTVV.

This clonotype has only a few counts. The CDR3 DNA sequence: TGTGCCAGCAGCTTCCCGGGACAGGGGGCTACCGGGGAGCTGTTTTTT. It translates to CASSFPGQGATGELFF. The chain has TRBV13 and TRBJ2-2, with 12 bases that match TRBD1. V was clipped by 3 bases and J by 5 bases; unmatched bases: 4. From germline, CDR1 is PRHDT and CDR2 FYEKMQ (reference sequence). This CDR3 comprises 16 residues.

This clonotype appeared many times. This chain joins TRBV20-1 and TRBJ2-5; TRBD1 aligns across 8 bases. This CDR3 has 17 residues. V was pared by 6 bases and J by 4 bases, with 19 bases of the junction left unmatched. CDR1 is DFQATT, CDR2 SNEGSKA, per germline (reference sequence). The CDR3 protein is CSAFGQGQSGGGETQYF. The CDR3 DNA sequence: TGCAGTGCGTTCGGACAGGGACAGAGTGGAGGGGGAGAGACCCAGTACTTC.

In its sample, this clonotype was seen many times. The V gene is TRBV9, the J gene TRBJ2-3; 7 bases fit TRBD2. The CDR3 consists of 15 residues. V shed 3 bases and J 3 bases; nucleotides not matched to a gene: 7. Germline values: CDR1 SGDLS, CDR2 YYNGEE. The CDR3 here is CASSATSLETDTQYF. The CDR3 region has the DNA TGTGCCAGCAGCGCGACTAGCCTGGAGACAGATACGCAGTATTTT.

The chain has TRBV27 and TRBJ2-1, with D perhaps TRBD2 (6 bases). V was shortened by 6 bases and J by 1 base, with 10 bases between the two germline ends. Germline CDR1 reads MNHEY; CDR2 reads SMNVEV (reference sequence). This CDR3 spans 14 amino acids. The CDR3 DNA reads as TGTGCCAGCAGCTCCGGGACTTCCTACAATGAGCAGTTCTTC. Its protein product is CASSSGTSYNEQFF.

This clonotype was counted at least ten times. DNA of the CDR3: TGCGCCAGCAGCTTATCAAGGAATGAGCAGTTCTTC. It codes for CASSLSRNEQFF. This chain links TRBV5-1 with TRBJ2-1; D ambiguous. CDR1 is SGHRS, CDR2 YFSETQ, per germline. The CDR3 is 12 residues long. Deletions cut 2 bases from V and 7 bases from J, with 7 bases between. Using reference TRBV5-1 and TRBJ2-1 for the parts outside the CDR3, the full variable domain is KAGVTQTPRYLIKTRGQQVTLSCSPISGHRSVSWYQQTPGQGLQFLFEYFSETQRNKGNFPGRFSGRQFSNSRSEMNVSTLELGDSALYLCASSLSRNEQFFGPGTRLTVL.

The J gene is TRBJ1-1, the V gene TRBV29-1; the D is unclear. The CDR3 covers 13 residues. V shed 6 bases and J shed 3 bases, with 14 bases lying between them. Germline CDR1 and CDR2: SQVTM and ANQGSEA. Here the CDR3 reads CSVVRVGYTEAFF. In DNA form, the CDR3 reads TGCAGCGTGGTGCGGGTGGGTTACACTGAAGCTTTCTTT.

This clonotype was observed many times. The rearrangement uses TRBV30 and TRBJ1-2, with TRBD1 identical over 10 bases. Trimming cost V 3 bases and J 2 bases; bases outside gene matches: 3. In germline, CDR1 is GTSNPN, CDR2 SVGIG (reference sequence). The CDR3 has 14 amino acids. The CDR3 DNA sequence: TGTGCCTGGAGGGACAGGGGGAAGAACTATGGCTACACCTTC. Translated, it gives CAWRDRGKNYGYTF.

This clonotype occurred many times. The V and J genes are TRBV5-1 and TRBJ2-3; the D gene is possibly TRBD1 (6 bases). The V end lost 5 bases, the J end lost 3 bases, and 10 bases lay between the germline ends. This CDR3 has 13 amino acids. Germline V gene data show CDR1 as SGHRS and CDR2 as YFSETQ. DNA of the CDR3: TGCGCCAGCAGTTCTGGGACAACAGATACGCAGTATTTT. Amino acids: CASSSGTTDTQYF.

On this clonotype itself: The CDR3 ends on some other residue instead of the conserved phenylalanine or tryptophan, so this is likely a read error. This chain links TRBV6-5 with TRBJ2-1; D possibly corresponds to TRBD1 (6 bases). CDR1 MNHEY and CDR2 SVGAGI come from the germline V gene. This CDR3 region has 16 residues. The V end lost 0 bases, the J end lost 4 bases, and 13 bases lay between the germline ends. The CDR3, as DNA: TGTGCCAGCAGTTACTCTGGGCAAGGGGGATACAATGAGCAGTTCTCC. Translating gives CASSYSGQGGYNEQFS.

This clonotype was picked up one time. In nucleotides, the CDR3 is TGTGCCAGCAGCCAAACCTGGACAGGGAACACTGAAGCTTTCTTT. Amino acid sequence: CASSQTWTGNTEAFF. This chain links TRBV3-1 with TRBJ1-1; 7 bases are shared with TRBD1. The CDR3 sequence is 15 residues long. CDR1 and CDR2 (germline): LGHDT, YNNKEL (reference sequence). Trimming removed 2 bases from V and 1 base from J; junction bases left unmatched: 4. Variable domain in full (rest from reference TRBV3-1 and TRBJ1-1): DTAVSQTPKYLVTQMGNDKSIKCEQNLGHDTMYWYKQDSKKFLKIMFSYNNKELIINETVPNRFSPKSPDKAHLNLHINSLELGDSAVYFCASSQTWTGNTEAFFGQGTRLTVV.

This clonotype came up a few times. The chain links TRBV6-5 to TRBJ2-7; TRBD1 matches 9 bases. This CDR3 contains 15 residues. Germline V gene data show CDR1 as MNHEY and CDR2 as SVGAGI. The junction had 6 bases not matched to a gene; V was cut back by 5 bases and J by 1 base. The CDR3 coding sequence is TGTGCCAGCAGTCCGATGACAGGGGGGTCCTACGAGCAGTACTTC. The encoded protein is CASSPMTGGSYEQYF.

This clonotype was seen ten or more times. The J gene is TRBJ2-7, the V gene TRBV5-1; tentative D call: TRBD1 (7 bases). Germline V gene lookup returns CDR1 SGHRS and CDR2 YFSETQ. The V and J ends lost 4 bases and 5 bases respectively, with 13 bases between them. The CDR3 is 13 amino acids. The CDR3 reads CASSSRGENEQYF. The CDR3, as DNA: TGCGCCAGCAGCAGCAGGGGGGAGAACGAGCAGTACTTC.

This clonotype was counted a few times. The rearrangement uses TRBV25-1 and TRBJ2-4; no reliable D call. CDR3 length: 11 amino acids. V gave up 4 bases and J gave up 4 bases, with 2 bases separating them. Germline V gene lookup returns CDR1 MGHDK and CDR2 SYGVNS. CDR3 region: CASSVKNIQYF. CDR3 nucleotide sequence: TGTGCCAGCAGTGTGAAAAACATTCAGTACTTC.

The genes are TRBV20-1 and TRBJ1-1, with 7 bases aligning to TRBD1. Germline loops: CDR1 DFQATT, CDR2 SNEGSKA (reference sequence). The CDR3 runs 12 residues. With 3 bases clipped from V and 5 bases from J, the junction kept 3 bases outside the gene matches. CDR3 DNA sequence: TGCAGTGCTAGCAACAGGGGAACTGAAGCTTTCTTT. This sequence encodes CSASNRGTEAFF.

This clonotype was counted ten times or more. The J gene is TRBJ2-3, the V gene TRBV29-1; D uncertain. Per the germline V gene, CDR1 is SQVTM and CDR2 is ANQGSEA. Trimming removed 3 bases from V and 6 bases from J, with 1 base in between. This CDR3 is built from 9 residues. The CDR3, as DNA: TGCAGCGTTGACGATACGCAGTATTTT. It is translated as CSVDDTQYF.

This clonotype came up many times. The V and J genes are TRBV27 and TRBJ2-5; D possibly corresponds to TRBD2 (6 bases). Trimming shortened V by 3 bases and J by 5 bases, and 13 bases separated the two germline ends. The CDR3 length is 14 residues. Germline CDR1 and CDR2: MNHEY and SMNVEV (reference sequence). CDR3 bases: TGTGCCAGCAGTTTCAATGGAGGGTTCGAGACCCAGTACTTC. It encodes CASSFNGGFETQYF.

A few counts support this clonotype. The chain recombines TRBV11-2 with TRBJ1-4; D not resolved. The CDR3 has 13 residues. The V and J ends lost 1 base and 7 bases respectively, with 7 bases between them. The germline V gene has CDR1 SGHAT and CDR2 FQNNGV. The CDR3 here is CASSLGAGEKLFF. For the CDR3, the DNA is TGTGCCAGCAGCTTAGGGGCCGGTGAAAAACTGTTTTTT.

The V and J genes are TRBV29-1 and TRBJ2-3; 9 bases match TRBD2. Germline CDR1 is SQVTM and CDR2 is ANQGSEA. Trimming at V came to 0 bases and at J to 5 bases, leaving 9 bases not matched to a gene. The CDR3 length is 16 residues. As DNA, the CDR3 is TGCAGCGTTGAAGATAAATGGGGTAGCGGGAGAGATACGCAGTATTTT. Residues: CSVEDKWGSGRDTQYF.

As to this clonotype: The junction differs from germline at one of its ends, possibly a read error. V gene TRBV28 combines with J gene TRBJ1-4; D gene uncertain. CDR1 is MDHEN, CDR2 SYDVKM, per germline. This CDR3 contains 12 residues. In DNA form, the CDR3 reads TGTGCCAGCAGTTCCCAAAATGAAAAACTGCTTTTT. This sequence encodes CASSSQNEKLLF.

This clonotype was found a few times. V usage is TRBV7-9 and J usage is TRBJ1-2, with D unclear. The CDR3 contains 11 residues. Looked up from germline, CDR1 is SEHNR and CDR2 is FQNEAQ (reference sequence). The V and J ends lost 1 base and 8 bases respectively, with 5 bases between them. The CDR3 region is CASSLEGGYTF. The CDR3 nucleotides are TGTGCCAGCAGCTTAGAGGGAGGCTACACCTTC. Full variable domain (outside the CDR3, taken from reference TRBV7-9 and TRBJ1-2): DTGVSQNPRHKITKRGQNVTFRCDPISEHNRLYWYRQTLGQGPEFLTYFQNEAQLEKSRLLSDRFSAERPKGSFSTLEIQRTEQGDSAMYLCASSLEGGYTFGSGTRLTVV.

The gene calls are TRBV9 and TRBJ2-3; 11 bases match TRBD1. This CDR3 contains 14 residues. CDR1 and CDR2 (germline): SGDLS, YYNGEE. J lost 6 bases, V lost 7 bases, and 7 bases had no gene match. CDR3 DNA sequence: TGTGCCAGCGGGCGGACAGGGGGCAGGGATACGCAGTATTTT. Translation: CASGRTGGRDTQYF.

V gene TRBV3-1 combines with J gene TRBJ2-7, with D possibly called TRBD1 or TRBD2 (5 bases each). The germline V gene has CDR1 LGHDT and CDR2 YNNKEL (reference sequence). V was shortened by 1 base and J by 3 bases, with 19 bases between the two germline ends. CDR3 size: 17 residues. The CDR3 DNA is TGTGCCAGCAGCCAAGCAGGCTTGAGGGGACCGAGCTACGAGCAGTACTTC. Translation gives CASSQAGLRGPSYEQYF.